One sample yielded the 31 T cell receptor beta chains listed below, sequenced in a study of T cells after posttransplantation cyclophosphamide. The protocol was immunoSEQ multiplex PCR, while the TCRdb copy is restricted to in-frame clones and leaves out a portion. This table holds roughly 9,200 clones, approximately 89% found once. Sample: memory CD4+ T cells sorted from PBMCs. Every receptor here comes from an older woman in good health, CMV-negative, and a related stem cell transplant donor.

J is TRBJ2-5 and V is TRBV5-4; TRBD1 matches 8 bases. This CDR3 has 13 amino acids. Germline-derived CDR1 and CDR2 are SGHNT and YYREEE (reference sequence). V shed 9 bases and J 4 bases; nucleotides not matched to a gene: 8. CDR3: CATQTGALETQYF. In nucleotides, the CDR3 is TGTGCCACCCAGACAGGGGCGTTAGAGACCCAGTACTTC.

CDR3: CATSRDKGPYEQYV. The CDR3 DNA reads as TGTGCCACCAGCAGGGACAAAGGACCCTACGAGCAGTACGTC. This chain links TRBV15 with TRBJ2-7; TRBD1 might be the D (5 bases). Trimming left V 3 bases short and J 2 bases short, with 11 bases between. CDR1 LNHNV and CDR2 YYDKDF come from the germline V gene (reference sequence). This CDR3 contains 14 residues.

The V and J genes are TRBV6-1 and TRBJ1-1; possible D gene TRBD1, 5 bases. The CDR3 is made up of 15 amino acids. The V end was cut by 6 bases, the J end by 1 base, with 15 bases between. The germline CDR1 and CDR2 sequences are MNHNS and SASEGT. The CDR3 DNA sequence: TGTGCCAGCAGAGACTTACAGGTCCAGAACACTGAAGCTTTCTTT. Translating gives CASRDLQVQNTEAFF.

The V gene is TRBV27, the J gene TRBJ1-6; 9 bases fit TRBD1. The CDR3 covers 15 residues. From germline, CDR1 is MNHEY and CDR2 SMNVEV (reference sequence). V was pared by 5 bases and J by 10 bases, with 9 bases of the junction left unmatched. The CDR3 loop is CASSPGTGRWSPLHF. The CDR3 bases are TGTGCCAGCAGTCCCGGGACAGGGCGATGGTCACCCCTCCACTTT.

There are a few counts of this clone. The chain has TRBV27 and TRBJ2-7, with a tentative D call TRBD1 (6 bases). Germline V CDR1 and CDR2: MNHEY, SMNVEV (reference sequence). CDR3 length: 14 residues. Trimming cost V 6 bases and J 6 bases, with 18 bases left between them. The CDR3 loop reads CASRQDRLIGEQYV. DNA of the CDR3: TGTGCCAGCAGACAAGACAGGTTAATTGGCGAGCAGTACGTC.

In this sample, this clone turned up a few times. This same CDR3 is encoded by further DNA sequences in the sample. This chain links TRBV11-2 with TRBJ1-6, with D perhaps matching TRBD1 (5 bases). CDR1 and CDR2 from the germline V gene are SGHAT and FQNNGV. The CDR3 is 18 amino acids. The V and J ends lost 1 base and 3 bases respectively, with 16 bases between them. The CDR3 nucleotides read TGTGCCAGCAGCTTAGTGGGAGGGACCACTTACTATAATTCACCCCTCCACTTT. Its translation is CASSLVGGTTYYNSPLHF. Looking up the rest from reference TRBV11-2 and TRBJ1-6 gives the full variable domain: EAGVAQSPRYKIIEKRQSVAFWCNPISGHATLYWYQQILGQGPKLLIQFQNNGVVDDSQLPKDRFSAERLKGVDSTLKIQPAKLEDSAVYLCASSLVGGTTYYNSPLHFGNGTRLTVT.

The chain couples TRBV6-9 to TRBJ2-1; 8 bases are a match to TRBD2. Per germline, CDR1 MNHGY and CDR2 SVAAGI. The CDR3 contains 13 residues. V shed 11 bases, J shed 7 bases, and the junction held 10 bases outside the gene matches. The CDR3 bases are TGTGCCCACGGGAGGGGGGGACCAAATGAGCAGTTCTTC. It encodes CAHGRGGPNEQFF.

V and J are TRBV5-5 and TRBJ1-2; 7 bases align to TRBD1. With V trimmed by 0 bases and J by 3 bases, 2 bases remained unmatched. CDR3 size: 14 residues. Per germline, CDR1 SGHKS and CDR2 YYEKEE (reference sequence). Here the CDR3 DNA reads TGTGCCAGCAGCTTGGGGGGGACAGACTATGGCTACACCTTC. Its translation is CASSLGGTDYGYTF. Looking up the rest from reference TRBV5-5 and TRBJ1-2 gives the full variable domain: DAGVTQSPTHLIKTRGQQVTLRCSPISGHKSVSWYQQVLGQGPQFIFQYYEKEERGRGNFPDRFSARQFPNYSSELNVNALLLGDSALYLCASSLGGTDYGYTFGSGTRLTVV.

The chain joins TRBV5-1 to TRBJ1-1, with TRBD1 matching over 7 bases. V lost 4 bases, J lost 0 bases, and 0 bases stayed unmatched. The germline CDR1 and CDR2 sequences are SGHRS and YFSETQ. The CDR3 length is 13 residues. CDR3 bases: TGCGCCAGCAGCGGGACAGTGAACACTGAAGCTTTCTTT. Translated: CASSGTVNTEAFF.

The genes are TRBV15 and TRBJ1-5; D is possibly TRBD1 (6 bases). Germline loops: CDR1 LNHNV, CDR2 YYDKDF (reference sequence). Trimming pared 8 bases from V and 3 bases from J, leaving 17 bases between. CDR3 length: 15 residues. The CDR3 DNA sequence: TGTGCCACCCGTATAGGGGGGGGAAACAATCAGCCCCAGCATTTT. This sequence encodes CATRIGGGNNQPQHF.

The gene calls are TRBV11-2 and TRBJ2-1; D is perhaps TRBD2 (5 bases). Germline lookup yields CDR1 SGHAT and CDR2 FQNNGV. Deletions cut 0 bases from V and 2 bases from J, with 8 bases between. The CDR3 runs 15 residues. CDR3 residues: CASSLERVAYNEQFF. In nucleotides, the CDR3 is TGTGCCAGCAGCTTAGAGCGGGTAGCCTACAATGAGCAGTTCTTC.

The rearrangement links TRBV19 to TRBJ1-6, with 10 bases identical to TRBD1. The germline gives CDR1 LNHDA, CDR2 SQIVND (reference sequence). The CDR3 runs 15 residues. Trimming at V came to 5 bases and at J to 9 bases, leaving 7 bases not matched to a gene. This CDR3 is CASSLATGGSSPLHF. The DNA of the CDR3 is TGTGCCAGTAGTCTGGCGACAGGGGGCTCTTCACCCCTCCACTTT.

J is TRBJ2-1 and V is TRBV19, with TRBD1 as a possible D gene (5 bases). Germline V gene sequence: CDR1 LNHDA, CDR2 SQIVND (reference sequence). The CDR3 sequence is 14 residues long. V was shortened by 3 bases and J by 7 bases, with 13 bases between the two germline ends. In DNA form, the CDR3 reads TGTGCCAGTAGTATCCGGCAGGGTACAAATGAGCAGTTCTTC. Translating it yields CASSIRQGTNEQFF.

The chain couples TRBV9 to TRBJ2-3, with D perhaps matching TRBD2 (5 bases). V was cut by 4 bases and J by 0 bases, with 15 bases left in between. CDR1 SGDLS and CDR2 YYNGEE come from the germline V gene. The CDR3 covers 16 residues. The CDR3 region is CASSPRGSASTDTQYF. CDR3 sequence (DNA): TGTGCCAGCAGCCCACGGGGATCGGCTAGCACAGATACGCAGTATTTT.

The genes are TRBV7-6 and TRBJ2-1; perhaps TRBD2 as D (5 bases). Trimming cost V 5 bases and J 5 bases, with 13 bases left between them. Germline CDR1 and CDR2: SGHVS and FNYEAQ. The CDR3 sequence is 14 residues long. The CDR3 loop reads CASSGTRAHNEQFF. Here the CDR3 DNA reads TGTGCCAGCAGCGGTACTAGGGCACACAATGAGCAGTTCTTC.

V usage is TRBV7-3 and J usage is TRBJ2-2; 7 bases match TRBD2. Germline V gene sequence: CDR1 SGHTA, CDR2 FQGTGA. Unmatched junction bases numbered 1, after V lost 2 bases and J lost 7 bases. The CDR3 is 13 residues long. Here the CDR3 DNA reads TGTGCCAGCAGCTTACGGGGGGTCGGGGAGCTGTTTTTT. It is translated as CASSLRGVGELFF.

In DNA, the CDR3 is TGTGCCAGCAGGGGGGCAGGGATTGAGACCCAGTACTTC. Translated: CASRGAGIETQYF. The rearrangement uses TRBV6-1 and TRBJ2-5, with D tentatively TRBD1 (6 bases). Germline V gene data show CDR1 as MNHNS and CDR2 as SASEGT. V was trimmed by 6 bases and J by 5 bases, leaving 13 bases between them. This CDR3 contains 13 residues.

The CDR3 DNA reads TGTGCCAGCAGCTTAGCAACGAGCTCCTACAATGAGCAGTTCTTC. Its translation: CASSLATSSYNEQFF. The chain is built from TRBV7-2 and TRBJ2-1, with D unclear. The CDR3 extends over 15 amino acids. Germline assignment: CDR1 SGHTA and CDR2 FQGNSA. Trimming removed 0 bases from V and 0 bases from J, with 6 bases in between. The full variable domain, completed using reference TRBV7-2 and TRBJ2-1, is GAGVSQSPSNKVTEKGKDVELRCDPISGHTALYWYRQSLGQGLEFLIYFQGNSAPDKSGLPSDRFSAERTGGSVSTLTIQRTQQEDSAVYLCASSLATSSYNEQFFGPGTRLTVL.

J is TRBJ2-3 and V is TRBV18; 9 positions agree with TRBD1. The CDR3 length is 17 residues. Germline CDR1 reads KGHSH; CDR2 reads LQKENI. V shed 6 bases, J shed 2 bases, and the junction held 12 bases outside the gene matches. The DNA for the CDR3 is TGTGCCAGCTCTTCCCTAGGACAGGGGTTGAACACAGATACGCAGTATTTT. Translation: CASSSLGQGLNTDTQYF.

The chain combines TRBV7-8 with TRBJ1-4, with 9 bases that match TRBD1. Germline V lookup: CDR1 SGHVS, CDR2 FQNEAQ. V gave up 1 base and J gave up 0 bases; unmatched junction bases: 3. This CDR3 contains 17 residues. The chain's CDR3 is CASSLGTGAATNEKLFF. CDR3 sequence (DNA): TGTGCCAGCAGCTTAGGGACAGGGGCGGCAACTAATGAAAAACTGTTTTTT.

The chain links TRBV5-6 to TRBJ1-1, with 8 bases that match TRBD1. Germline V CDR1 and CDR2: SGHDT, YYEEEE. The CDR3 length is 16 residues. After removal of 0 bases from V and 0 bases from J, the junction contained 4 bases not matched to a gene. The CDR3 DNA reads TGTGCCAGCAGCTTGGAGCAGGGGGCTGTGAACACTGAAGCTTTCTTT. Protein product: CASSLEQGAVNTEAFF.

This chain joins TRBV5-1 and TRBJ2-1; TRBD2 agrees at 8 bases. Germline CDR1 SGHRS, CDR2 YFSETQ. V shed 2 bases, J shed 0 bases, and the junction held 10 bases outside the gene matches. This CDR3 comprises 18 residues. The CDR3 sequence is CASSFSQRGITSYNEQFF. DNA for the CDR3: TGCGCCAGCAGCTTCAGCCAGCGGGGGATAACCTCCTACAATGAGCAGTTCTTC.

With regard to this clone: The junction and the germline gene differ at one end; a read error may be behind it. This specimen includes other DNA sequences encoding the same CDR3. This chain joins TRBV5-4 and TRBJ1-6, with D unresolved. The CDR3 covers 16 residues. Germline CDR1 and CDR2: SGHNT and YYREEE (reference sequence). The CDR3 coding sequence is TGTGCCAGCAGCTTGAGTACGGGGAGTCCTAATTCCCCCCTCCACTTT. This sequence encodes CASSLSTGSPNSPLHF.

The chain is built from TRBV5-1 and TRBJ2-7; 7 bases line up with TRBD1. The junction had 10 bases not matched to a gene; V was cut back by 4 bases and J by 3 bases. The germline V gene encodes CDR1 SGHRS and CDR2 YFSETQ. The CDR3 contains 15 residues. The CDR3 loop reads CASSPQGLTYYEQYF. CDR3 nucleotides: TGCGCCAGCAGCCCACAGGGGTTAACCTACTACGAGCAGTACTTC. Using reference TRBV5-1 and TRBJ2-7 for the parts outside the CDR3, the full variable domain is KAGVTQTPRYLIKTRGQQVTLSCSPISGHRSVSWYQQTPGQGLQFLFEYFSETQRNKGNFPGRFSGRQFSNSRSEMNVSTLELGDSALYLCASSPQGLTYYEQYFGPGTRLTVT.

This rearrangement joins TRBV10-3 to TRBJ1-1; D may be TRBD1 (6 bases). Between the trimmed V and J ends, which lost 3 bases and 5 bases, there was a span of 10 bases. Germline CDR1 ENHRY, CDR2 SYGVKD. There are 13 residues in the CDR3. The DNA of the CDR3 is TGTGCCATCAGTGATTACACAGGGACTGAAGCTTTCTTT. Its protein product is CAISDYTGTEAFF.

The chain carries TRBV19 and TRBJ2-2, with 12 bases identical to TRBD1. J gave up 5 bases and V 3 bases, and 10 bases lay outside the gene matches. The CDR3 loop spans 18 amino acids. Germline V gives CDR1 LNHDA, CDR2 SQIVND (reference sequence). CDR3 DNA sequence: TGTGCCAGTAGTATGTTCGGGGGACAGGGGGCTGGGACCGGGGAGCTGTTTTTT. Protein: CASSMFGGQGAGTGELFF.

The rearrangement joins TRBV11-3 to TRBJ2-1; the match to TRBD2 covers 7 bases. Germline V gene lookup returns CDR1 SGHNT and CDR2 YENEEA. The trim removed 5 bases at V and 4 bases at J, leaving 11 bases unmatched. This CDR3 region has 16 residues. The CDR3: CASSPFVGGLYNEQFF. In DNA form, the CDR3 reads TGTGCCAGCAGCCCGTTCGTGGGAGGGCTGTACAATGAGCAGTTCTTC.

Only one count was recorded for this clone. The V call is TRBV7-2, the J call TRBJ1-2; no clear D. The CDR3 sequence is 14 residues long. With 7 bases removed from V and 6 bases from J, the gap between germline ends came to 18 bases. The germline V gene encodes CDR1 SGHTA and CDR2 FQGNSA. CDR3 in amino acids: CASKLIWETDGYTF. The CDR3 DNA reads as TGTGCCAGCAAGCTTATATGGGAGACCGATGGCTACACCTTC.

This clone appeared a single time. The rearrangement joins TRBV7-2 to TRBJ1-2; 8 bases line up with TRBD1. Germline V gene sequence: CDR1 SGHTA, CDR2 FQGNSA. The CDR3 sequence is 15 residues long. Trimming took 5 bases from V and 5 from J; bases not matched to a gene: 10. For the CDR3, the DNA is TGTGCCAGCAGCCCACAAACAGGGGGTGGTTATGGCTACACCTTC. This sequence encodes CASSPQTGGGYGYTF.

The rearrangement links TRBV5-5 to TRBJ2-1, with 8 bases lining up with TRBD2. The V gene's germline CDR1 is SGHKS and CDR2 YYEKEE (reference sequence). V trimming: 0 bases; J trimming: 5 bases; junction bases outside the gene matches: 10. The CDR3 loop spans 17 amino acids. CDR3 DNA sequence: TGTGCCAGCAGCTTGGCCGGGGGGGCAGGGGTGAACAATGAGCAGTTCTTC. Translating gives CASSLAGGAGVNNEQFF.

This clone was recorded only once. V usage is TRBV5-1 and J usage is TRBJ1-3; 8 bases map to TRBD1. CDR1 and CDR2 from the germline V gene are SGHRS and YFSETQ. This CDR3 is 16 amino acids long. Germline trimming cut 1 base from V and 5 bases from J; bases unmatched to any gene: 8. CDR3 loop: CASSLTGGNVRNTIYF. The DNA for the CDR3 is TGCGCCAGCAGCTTGACAGGGGGGAACGTTAGAAACACCATATATTTT.